Following are 7 T cell receptor beta chains from one sample sequenced in a study of identifying expanded T cells in peripheral blood (dated by TCRdb to the late 2010s). Library preparation used the immunoSEQ multiplex PCR assay. TCRdb's version of the immuneACCESS table is confined to in-frame rearrangements and falls short of the full clone set. An unresolved V gene accounts for under half of the shortfall where checked; the remainder is of unknown origin. The sample table records under 120,000 clones; more than 85% of these occur just once. The ten largest clonotypes hold 15% to 20% of the sample. Sequencing was carried out using blood. The receptors stem from a person aged 18-70 years in good health.

This chain connects TRBV7-2 to TRBJ2-3; D unclear. The CDR3 is 13 residues long. The V gene's germline CDR1 is SGHTA and CDR2 FQGNSA. V lost 4 bases, J lost 4 bases, and 9 bases lay in between. The CDR3 here is CASSSRLADTQYF. The CDR3 nucleotides are TGTGCCAGCAGCTCCAGACTGGCAGATACGCAGTATTTT.

V gene TRBV4-3 combines with J gene TRBJ2-7; TRBD1 agrees at 9 bases. Trimming cost V 4 bases and J 3 bases; bases outside gene matches: 4. Germline V gene lookup returns CDR1 LGHNA and CDR2 YSLEER. The CDR3 totals 14 residues. The CDR3 sequence is CASSPGQGDYEQYF. CDR3 DNA sequence: TGCGCCAGCAGCCCGGGACAGGGAGACTACGAGCAGTACTTC.

The chain links TRBV5-5 to TRBJ1-1, with 9 bases that match TRBD1. CDR1 is SGHKS and CDR2 is YYEKEE in the germline V gene (reference sequence). CDR3 length: 17 amino acids. V dropped 3 bases and J dropped 5; count of bases not matched to a gene: 14. The CDR3 here is CASSSLRGTGRITEAFF. DNA for the CDR3: TGTGCCAGCAGCTCGTTGAGGGGGACAGGGAGAATAACTGAAGCTTTCTTT.

The chain has TRBV9 and TRBJ1-1; D remains ambiguous. V was clipped by 4 bases and J by 5 bases, with 6 bases between them. Germline loops: CDR1 SGDLS, CDR2 YYNGEE. CDR3 length: 11 amino acids. The CDR3 DNA follows: TGTGCCAGCAGCCCATATACTGAAGCTTTCTTT. Protein: CASSPYTEAFF.

This clone was observed a handful of times. V and J are TRBV28 and TRBJ1-1; tentatively, D is TRBD1 (6 bases). The CDR3 runs to 14 residues. Between the trimmed V and J ends, which lost 6 bases and 4 bases, there was a span of 15 bases. Germline V gives CDR1 MDHEN, CDR2 SYDVKM. This chain's CDR3 is CASRPGVVSTEAFF. The DNA of the CDR3 is TGTGCCAGCAGACCAGGGGTGGTTAGCACTGAAGCTTTCTTT.

This sequence joins TRBV15 and TRBJ2-1; 9 nucleotides line up with TRBD1. This CDR3 has 16 amino acids. Germline V gives CDR1 LNHNV, CDR2 YYDKDF (reference sequence). V was clipped by 4 bases and J by 4 bases; unmatched bases: 8. The CDR3 DNA reads as TGTGCCACCAGCAAAGAACGGACAGGGGATTACAATGAGCAGTTCTTC. It is translated as CATSKERTGDYNEQFF.

V gene TRBV5-4 combines with J gene TRBJ1-1; 12 bases are shared with TRBD1. There are 15 residues in the CDR3. The ends lost 4 bases at V and 9 bases at J; junction bases unmatched: 10. CDR1 and CDR2 from the germline V gene are SGHNT and YYREEE (reference sequence). CDR3 coding DNA: TGTGCCAGCAGCGTGGAAGGGACAGGGGGCTCGAAAGCTTTCTTT. It codes for CASSVEGTGGSKAFF.